The present T cell receptor beta chain was sequenced within a study of T cell responses to AZD1222 COVID-19 vaccine. Whole-study findings and limits: Seropositive status at baseline applied to only 5 or 6 AZD1222 recipients. Within unmutated variant regions lay the reported targets of nearly half of spike-specific TCRs. A rise in Spike-specific TCR breadth and depth followed two AZD1222 doses.

As to this clone: Its antigen is unidentified.

Germline V CDR1 and CDR2: SGHDT, YYEEEE. This CDR3 contains 14 residues. Trimming removed 3 bases from V and 4 bases from J, with 13 bases in between. The repertoire was sequenced with immunoSEQ multiplex PCR; TCRdb's copy has only in-frame clones and lacks some. Here the sample spans about 180,000 clones, roughly 90% being singletons. The source material was peripheral blood, sampled on day 0 of AZD1222 vaccination. The TCR sequence derives from an adult in good health. The chain combines TRBV5-6 with TRBJ2-5; D is perhaps TRBD1 (6 bases). Here the CDR3 reads CASSWQQGLETQYF. The CDR3 DNA reads as TGTGCCAGCAGCTGGCAGCAGGGGCTAGAGACCCAGTACTTC.